This TCR beta chain is drawn from a study of CD4 T cells in relation to SARS-CoV-2 and coronaviruses. Points from the study as a whole: Crossreactivity was assessed only for spike protein, not other viral proteins. In around 60% of donors, memory CD4+ clonotypes crossrecognized SARS-CoV-2 and at least one common cold coronavirus spike. Monoreactive clones expanded significantly more to SARS-CoV-2 than crossreactive clones did.

As to this clone: Its specificity is unknown.

Produced via immunoSEQ multiplex PCR; TCRdb's table is partial and in-frame only. The sample consists of about 56,000 clones, under 95% of them appearing once. Germline values: CDR1 LNHDA, CDR2 SQIVND (reference sequence). Trimming removed 1 base from V and 2 bases from J; junction bases left unmatched: 6. This CDR3 is 16 amino acids long. The chain recombines TRBV19 with TRBJ2-7; 9 bases fit TRBD2. Sample: naive CD4+ T cells from PBMCs. Noted subset: naive CD4+ T cells isolated by negative enrichment. The receptor comes from an adult with COVID-19. CDR3 region: CASSIGAASGTYEQYF. Here the CDR3 DNA reads TGTGCCAGTAGTATAGGTGCAGCTAGCGGGACCTACGAGCAGTACTTC.